This paragraph reports one TCR beta chain. Antigen specificity is unknown. The data originate from a study of regulatory and conventional T cells in RAG deficiency. Broader study findings: Patient subsets had shorter CDR3s; Omenn Treg-Tconv overlap exceeded 85%. Treg unique TCR beta sequences were approximately 100-fold fewer in Omenn syndrome and CID/AS patients than controls. These Omenn syndrome Treg sorts may hold peripherally activated cells instead.

Measured with immunoSEQ multiplex PCR; TCRdb has only the in-frame clones, and not every one. The profile covers 7,000 to 8,500 clones, with approximately 93% appearing a single time and under 2% taken by the ten largest. Trimming removed 5 bases from V and 0 bases from J; junction bases left unmatched: 12. Looked up from germline, CDR1 is LNHDA and CDR2 is SQIVND (reference sequence). The CDR3 runs 17 residues. Blood CD4+ CD25-high CD127-low regulatory T cells supplied the genomic DNA template. The same sample was also used in a study of regulatory T cells. In that study: Primers: 52 TRBV forward and 13 TRBJ reverse. Skewed V and J usage and few unique V-J pairs marked patient repertoires, most in Tregs.

This chain joins TRBV19 and TRBJ2-7; 8 bases are shared with TRBD2. The sequenced sample was CD127- CD25+ CD4+ Tregs sorted from blood. The origin of this receptor is a human donor in good health. The CDR3: CASSGPGRGARSYEQYF. Here the CDR3 DNA reads TGTGCCAGTAGTGGCCCAGGGCGGGGGGCCCGCTCCTACGAGCAGTACTTC.